This T cell receptor (beta chain) derives from a study of early T cells in non-severe SARS-CoV-2 infection. Overall study: It was bulk RNA from unsorted whole blood that was sequenced, and the chains were unpaired.

General study findings and limits: In VDJdb matching, anti-spike CD8 responses were favored while private and CD4 specificities went missing.

This clonotype was found many times. Its antigen is currently unknown. Attached unique molecular identifiers marked individual cDNA molecules. One entry per CDR3 protein, called by TCRdb with MiXCR from the 5' RACE reads. The table includes around 40,000 distinct CDR3 sequences, about 6% detected once. CDR1 is SGHVS, CDR2 FQNEAQ, per germline. CDR3 length equals 15 residues. V shed 5 bases, J shed 8 bases, and the junction held 13 bases outside the gene matches. The origin of this receptor is an adult who was a healthcare worker with PCR-confirmed SARS-CoV-2 infection or an uninfected control (not recorded which). The chain employs TRBV7-8 and TRBJ1-2; 8 bases fit TRBD1. What was sequenced was whole blood. CDR3 DNA: TGTGCCAGCAGCCCGGGACAGGCCATAATCGAGGGCTACACCTTC. As protein: CASSPGQAIIEGYTF.